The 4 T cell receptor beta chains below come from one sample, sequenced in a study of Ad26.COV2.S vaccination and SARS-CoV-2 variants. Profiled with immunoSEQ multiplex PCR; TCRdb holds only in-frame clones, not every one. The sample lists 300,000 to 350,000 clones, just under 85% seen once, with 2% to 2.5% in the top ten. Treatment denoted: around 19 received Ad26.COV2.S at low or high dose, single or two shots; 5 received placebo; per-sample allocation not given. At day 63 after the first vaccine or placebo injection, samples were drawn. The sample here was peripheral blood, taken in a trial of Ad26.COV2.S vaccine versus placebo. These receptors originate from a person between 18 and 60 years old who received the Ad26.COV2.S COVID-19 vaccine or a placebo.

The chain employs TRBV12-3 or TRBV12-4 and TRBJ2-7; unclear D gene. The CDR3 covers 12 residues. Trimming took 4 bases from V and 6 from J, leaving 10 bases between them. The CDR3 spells CASSYRVSEQYF. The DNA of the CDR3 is TGTGCCAGCAGTTATAGGGTTAGCGAGCAGTACTTC.

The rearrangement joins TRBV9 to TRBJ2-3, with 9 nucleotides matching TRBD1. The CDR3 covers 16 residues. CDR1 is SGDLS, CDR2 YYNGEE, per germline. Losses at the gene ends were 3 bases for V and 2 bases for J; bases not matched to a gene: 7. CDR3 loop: CASSGGDRAYTDTQYF. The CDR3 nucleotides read TGTGCCAGCAGCGGAGGGGACAGGGCCTACACAGATACGCAGTATTTT.

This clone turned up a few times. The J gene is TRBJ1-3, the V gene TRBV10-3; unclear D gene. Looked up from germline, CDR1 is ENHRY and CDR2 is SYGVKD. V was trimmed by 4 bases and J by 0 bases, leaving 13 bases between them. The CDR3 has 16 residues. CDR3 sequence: CAISALSGRSGNTIYF. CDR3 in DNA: TGTGCCATCAGTGCTCTATCAGGTCGCTCTGGAAACACCATATATTTT.

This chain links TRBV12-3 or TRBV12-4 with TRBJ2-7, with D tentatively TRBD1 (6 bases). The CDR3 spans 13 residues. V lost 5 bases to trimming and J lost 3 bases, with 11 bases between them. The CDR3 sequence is CASSQGLGYEQYF. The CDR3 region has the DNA TGTGCCAGCAGTCAGGGGTTAGGCTACGAGCAGTACTTC.